These T cell receptor beta chains were read from a single sample in a study of siplizumab effects on memory and regulatory T cells. Generated by immunoSEQ multiplex PCR, the TCRdb table keeps only in-frame clones and is missing some. The profile covers tens of thousands of clones, with 87% appearing a single time and less than 2% taken by the ten largest. The specimen was Tregs sorted from blood. All receptors derive from a human donor in good health. Each CDR3 is given with its conserved first and last residue. D genes are given only for firm matches. A clone size is listed for some rows: how often the clone was seen (once, few, many), or a class if it is expanded.

TRBJ1-2,TRBV7-7,-,TRBD1,TGTGCCAGCAGCTTTCAGGGGGGACAGAGTAACTATGGCTACACCTTC,CASSFQGGQSNYGYTF
TRBJ1-2,TRBV10-3,-,TRBD1,TGTGCCATCAGTCAGGGGACAGACTATGGCTACACCTTC,CAISQGTDYGYTF
TRBJ2-7,TRBV29-1,-,TRBD2,TGCAGCGTCCAACCCTCGTGGGGAGGGAACTACGAGCAGTACTTC,CSVQPSWGGNYEQYF
TRBJ1-4,TRBV30,-,-,TGTGCCTGGACCGACCTCGGGCAAAAACTGTTTTTT,CAWTDLGQKLFF
TRBJ1-2,TRBV2,-,-,TGTGCCAGCAGTGAACATAGGTTTGGAGATGGCTACACCTTC,CASSEHRFGDGYTF
TRBJ2-7,TRBV6-1,once,-,TGTGCCACCCGGTTGGACATCCGGGGCGAGCAGTACTTC,CATRLDIRGEQYF
TRBJ1-3,TRBV10-1,-,-,TGCGCCAGCAGTGAGGACATTTCTGGAAACACCATATATTTT,CASSEDISGNTIYF
TRBJ1-1,TRBV5-1,-,-,TGCGCCAGCAGCTTGGTAGAGGTCGTGAACACTGAAGCTTTCTTT,CASSLVEVVNTEAFF
TRBJ1-2,TRBV18,-,-,TGTGCCAGCTCACCGGAAACGAACTATGGCTACACCTTC,CASSPETNYGYTF
TRBJ2-3,TRBV2,-,-,TGTGCCAGCAGTGTCGAGGGGGGTGGCACAGATACGCAGTATTTT,CASSVEGGGTDTQYF
TRBJ1-2,TRBV27,-,TRBD1,TGTGCCAGTACCGGGACAGGATACCGAGGTGGCTACACCTTC,CASTGTGYRGGYTF
TRBJ1-5,TRBV9,-,TRBD1,TGTGCCAGCAGCGTCCGGGACAGGGGTCAGCCCCAGCATTTT,CASSVRDRGQPQHF
TRBJ2-5,TRBV5-1,-,TRBD2,TGCGCCAGCAGATTTGGATCTAGCGGGGGCCAAGAGACCCAGTACTTC,CASRFGSSGGQETQYF
TRBJ1-1,TRBV5-1,-,TRBD1,TGCGCCAGCAGCACTGGACAGGGGAAGGGCTCTGAAGCTTTCTTT,CASSTGQGKGSEAFF
TRBJ2-7,TRBV5-1,-,-,TGCGCCAGCAGCCAAACCGGGACTCCCCCCTACGAGCAGTACTTC,CASSQTGTPPYEQYF
TRBJ2-5,TRBV6-5,-,-,TGTGCCAGCAGTAGTAGGGGCCAAGAGACCCAGTACTTC,CASSSRGQETQYF
TRBJ1-6,TRBV6-5,-,TRBD1,TGTGCCAGCAGAAAACAGGGGGCGTTTCCACCCCTCCACTTT,CASRKQGAFPPLHF
TRBJ1-6,TRBV28,-,-,TGTGCCAGCAGCCTCGGCGATTATAATTCACCCCTCCACTTT,CASSLGDYNSPLHF
TRBJ2-5,TRBV30,-,TRBD2,TGTGCGGTGGGGGAGGGACTAGCGGGAAAAGAGACCCAGTACTTC,CAVGEGLAGKETQYF
TRBJ2-2,TRBV7-9,-,TRBD2,TGTGCCAGCAGTCCTAGCGGGGTTCTGGTCGGGGAGCTGTTTTTT,CASSPSGVLVGELFF
TRBJ1-1,TRBV10-3,-,-,TGTGCCATCAGTGCCGGGAGGAACACTGAAGCTTTCTTT,CAISAGRNTEAFF
TRBJ2-3,TRBV19,-,-,TGTGCCAGTAGTATAAGAGGGGTAGCTAGCACAGATACGCAGTATTTT,CASSIRGVASTDTQYF
TRBJ2-7,TRBV28,-,TRBD1,TGTGCCAGCAGGGGACAGGGGGCGAGAGGCGAGCAGTACTTC,CASRGQGARGEQYF
TRBJ2-1,TRBV6-1,-,-,TGTGCCAGCAGTCTCGCCTATGGTGAGCAGTTCTTC,CASSLAYGEQFF
TRBJ2-5,TRBV10-2,-,-,TGCGCCAGCAGTGCAGGGGTTTGGGAGACCCAGTACTTC,CASSAGVWETQYF
TRBJ2-4,TRBV19,once,-,TGTGCCAGTAGTATTTTCGGGATGACCAAAAACATTCAGTACTTC,CASSIFGMTKNIQYF
TRBJ1-1,TRBV6-5,-,TRBD1,TGTGCCAGCAGATCGACAGGGGGTGAAGCTTTCTTT,CASRSTGGEAFF
TRBJ2-1,TRBV4-1,-,-,TGCGCCAGCAGCCAAGATGGTACGGAGGACAATGAGCAGTTCTTC,CASSQDGTEDNEQFF
TRBJ2-2,TRBV4-1,-,TRBD2,TGCGCCAGCAGCCTTAGCGGGGGGGCGAACACCGGGGAGCTGTTTTTT,CASSLSGGANTGELFF
TRBJ2-2,TRBV9,-,TRBD1,TGTGCCAGCGGGACAGGGGCCTCTAGTGGGGAGCTGTTTTTT,CASGTGASSGELFF
TRBJ2-3,TRBV2,many,TRBD2,TGTGCCAGCAGCTCCGGACTAGCGGGGGTCACAGATACGCAGTATTTT,CASSSGLAGVTDTQYF
TRBJ1-1,TRBV4-2,-,-,TGTGCCAGCAGCCAAGAATTGTGGCTGACGAACACTGAAGCTTTCTTT,CASSQELWLTNTEAFF
TRBJ2-2,TRBV9,-,TRBD2,TGTGCCAGCAGCGGTGGACTAGCGGGGGTCACCGGGGAGCTGTTTTTT,CASSGGLAGVTGELFF
TRBJ1-2,TRBV5-8,-,-,TGTGCCAGCAGCTTATACAGGGCCAACTATGGCTACACCTTC,CASSLYRANYGYTF
TRBJ2-7,TRBV19,-,-,TGTGCCAGTAGTATAACACAGGGCGATTACGAGCAGTACTTC,CASSITQGDYEQYF
TRBJ1-5,TRBV21-1,-,-,TGTGCCAGCAGACCACAGGGGGATGGCAATCAGCCCCAGCATTTT,CASRPQGDGNQPQHF
TRBJ2-3,TRBV28,-,TRBD1,TGTGCCAGCAGTTTAGGACAGGTTTTGGCAGATACGCAGTATTTT,CASSLGQVLADTQYF
TRBJ1-3,TRBV7-6,-,-,TGTGCCAGCAGCTTGAGGACAGCTTCTGGAAACACCATATATTTT,CASSLRTASGNTIYF
TRBJ2-7,TRBV11-3,-,-,TGTGCCAGCAGCCTCGGGACCCCAGGGTCCTACGAGCAGTACTTC,CASSLGTPGSYEQYF
TRBJ1-5,TRBV6-5,once,-,TGTGCCAGCACCTCGGGGAATAGCAATCAGCCCCAGCATTTT,CASTSGNSNQPQHF
TRBJ1-1,TRBV6-6,-,-,TGTGCCAGCAGTTCTATGGGGGGTTGGACTGAAGCTTTCTTT,CASSSMGGWTEAFF
TRBJ2-3,TRBV7-3,-,-,TGTGCCAGCAGAAACACGGGGGGCACAGATACGCAGTATTTT,CASRNTGGTDTQYF
TRBJ2-7,TRBV18,-,-,TGTGCCAGCTCACCGGCGGGGGCCGACGAGCAGTACTTC,CASSPAGADEQYF
TRBJ2-3,TRBV5-1,-,-,TGCGCCAGCAGCTTTAGTGACCCCTTTAGCACAGATACGCAGTATTTT,CASSFSDPFSTDTQYF
TRBJ1-5,TRBV28,once,-,TGTGCCAGCAGTTTGGGAGGATATAGCAATCAGCCCCAGCATTTT,CASSLGGYSNQPQHF
TRBJ1-2,TRBV7-9,-,-,TGTGCCAGCAGCACCCTGGCGGGGGGTCTCTATGGCTACACCTTC,CASSTLAGGLYGYTF
TRBJ2-3,TRBV7-9,-,-,TGTGCCAGCAGCTTTACGGGATTCAGCACAGATACGCAGTATTTT,CASSFTGFSTDTQYF
TRBJ2-2,TRBV27,-,-,TGTGCCAGCATCCCCACCTGGCAGGCGAACACCGGGGAGCTGTTTTTT,CASIPTWQANTGELFF
TRBJ1-4,TRBV28,-,-,TGTGCCAGCAGACCACAGGGTTGGGAAAAACTGTTTTTT,CASRPQGWEKLFF
TRBJ2-7,TRBV19,-,-,TGTGCCAGTAGTATGGACTCATTGGGGGAGCAGTACTTC,CASSMDSLGEQYF
TRBJ2-1,TRBV2,-,-,TGTGCCAGCAGTGAAAGGGTATCCTACAATGAGCAGTTCTTC,CASSERVSYNEQFF
TRBJ1-1,TRBV6-5,-,TRBD1,TGTGCCAGCAGAGGGGACAGGAGCACTGAAGCTTTCTTT,CASRGDRSTEAFF
TRBJ2-3,TRBV4-3,once,-,TGCGCCAGCAGCCAAGAGGGAAGTAGCACAGATACGCAGTATTTT,CASSQEGSSTDTQYF
TRBJ1-1,TRBV14,-,TRBD1,TGTGCCAGCAGCCAAGGTGACAGGGTTCGGGCTTTCTTT,CASSQGDRVRAFF
TRBJ2-3,TRBV7-2,-,TRBD2,TGTGCCAGCGGAAGACTAGCGGGGCCAGATACGCAGTATTTT,CASGRLAGPDTQYF